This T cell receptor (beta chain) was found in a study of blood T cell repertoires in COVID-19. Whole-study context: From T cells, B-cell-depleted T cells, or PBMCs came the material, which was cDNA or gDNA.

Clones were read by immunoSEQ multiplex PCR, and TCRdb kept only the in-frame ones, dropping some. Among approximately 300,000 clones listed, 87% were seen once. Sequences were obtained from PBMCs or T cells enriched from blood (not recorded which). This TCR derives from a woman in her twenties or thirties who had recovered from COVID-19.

The CDR3 DNA reads as TGTGCCAGCAGCCCCCCTGGCGGGGGGGGCGAGGGTACGCAGTATTTT. Translation gives CASSPPGGGGEGTQYF. This rearrangement joins TRBV3-1 (or the pseudogene TRBV3-2) to TRBJ2-3, with 9 positions matching TRBD2. V lost 4 bases to trimming and J lost 8 bases; unmatched junction nucleotides: 13. The CDR3 spans 16 residues. Germline CDR1 LGHDT, CDR2 YNNKEL (reference sequence).